This is a list of T cell receptor beta chains from one sample in a study of breast tumors, draining lymph nodes, adjacent tissues. In TCRdb, the multiplex PCR reads were re-called with MiXCR into one record per CDR3 protein. Found here are 90,000 to 120,000 distinct CDR3 sequences, around 20% of them singletons; the top ten hold roughly 1.3%. Input material: axillary lymph node tissue. The receptors derive from a female donor with breast cancer. Some clones in this sample may be carry-over from other donors' samples. The CDR3 runs from the conserved cysteine through the conserved F or W. The listing skips clone size in some rows; elsewhere it reads once, few, many or a size class.

>many|TRBV5-1
CASSTTVTDTQYF
>many|TRBV4-1
CASNVAPNTGELFF
>many|TRBV20-1
CSATRGGTDTQYF
>many|TRBV4-1
CASSHLPGQGADEQYF
>many|TRBV10-3
CAMGGTNYNEQFF
>many|TRBV13
CASSPGGGGEQYF
>few|TRBV13
CASSLGLTMGLVRSYNEQFF
>many|TRBV29-1
CSVELAGGSYEQYF
>many|TRBV5-1
CASSLASSGPETQYF
>many|TRBV30
CAWSVDRGNQPQHF
>many|TRBV5-1
CASSLQGAGMRDTQYF
>many|TRBV10-3
CAISESETGTNNEQFF
>once|TRBV6-1
CASSVSDTGAFF
>many|TRBV20-1
CSAPGTYNSPLHF
>many|TRBV6-1
CASSEGGGMGQETQYF
>many|TRBV7-6
CASSLVPEPDTQYF
>many|TRBV5-1
CASSAEPGVQETQYF
>many|TRBV20-1
CSARTARGPLHF
>many|TRBV29-1
CSVEGSGYEQYF
>.|TRBV5-1
CASSLDKSKAFF
>many|TRBV4-1
CASSPLGVQTQYF
>few|TRBV28
CASSFQSGLAGVYEQFF
>many|TRBV20-1
CSARGAGELFF
>.|TRBV4-1
CASSQEDFYNEQFF
>many|TRBV19
CASMDRAGVAYNEQFF
>many|TRBV5-1
CASSASDRAYGYTF
>.|TRBV28
CASSPFVDWGPSYEQYF
>.|TRBV20-1
CSARGRRVMNTEAFF
>few|TRBV27
CASREVAGYGYTF
>.|TRBV3-1
CASSQGALSYNEQFF
>many|TRBV6-2/TRBV6-3
CASSYSSTLSNQPQHF
>.|TRBV3-1
CASSHKRFSSYSEQFF
>.|TRBV7-9
CASSEPGTGLRKLFF
>many|TRBV5-4
CASSLDGGNSPLHF
>many|TRBV7-8
CASTQGSSNVNEKLFF
>.|TRBV2
CASNPEQNTEAFF
>many|TRBV27
CASRTGQTGGELFF
>.|TRBV7-6
CASSLDEPAGSEAFF
>many|TRBV6-6
CASSFSTRRDYNEQFF
>many|TRBV6-1
CASSERARKYNEQFF
>.|TRBV28
CASSSTGVTNEKLFF
>many|TRBV9
CASSVDGGGDLRSGQYF
>.|TRBV28
CASSLSEVSPLHF
>many|TRBV20-1
CSARDEQGLGGYTF
>many|TRBV6-6
CASSPSGSSAGELFF
>many|TRBV7-2
CASSLSLAGEQFF
>.|TRBV27
CASSLWGSGFAGELFF
>few|TRBV6-1
CASSRRQENTEAFF
>many|TRBV5-1
CASSLGTNYEQYF
>many|TRBV5-1
CASSLGTTYSEQYF
>many|TRBV20-1
CSASPGGNYGYTF
>many|TRBV9
CASSEGDTHYNEQFF
>once|TRBV24-1
CVTSAEQGAYGCTF
>many|TRBV10-3
CAIMSRPGGEQFF